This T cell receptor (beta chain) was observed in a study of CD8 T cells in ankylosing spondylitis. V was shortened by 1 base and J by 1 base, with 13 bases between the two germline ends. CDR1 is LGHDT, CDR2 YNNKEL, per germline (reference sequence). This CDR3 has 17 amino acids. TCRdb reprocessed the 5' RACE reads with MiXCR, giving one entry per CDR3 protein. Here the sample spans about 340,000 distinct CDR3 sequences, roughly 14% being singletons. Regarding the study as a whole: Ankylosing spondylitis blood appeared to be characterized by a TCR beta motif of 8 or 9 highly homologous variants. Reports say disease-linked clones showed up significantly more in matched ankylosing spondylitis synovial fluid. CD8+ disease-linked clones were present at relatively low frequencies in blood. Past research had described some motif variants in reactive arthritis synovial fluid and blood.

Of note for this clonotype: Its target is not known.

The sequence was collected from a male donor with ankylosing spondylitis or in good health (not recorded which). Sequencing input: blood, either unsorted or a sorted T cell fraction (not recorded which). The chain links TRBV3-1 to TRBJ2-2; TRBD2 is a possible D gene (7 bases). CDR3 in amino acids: CASSQGGGTLNTGELFF. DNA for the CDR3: TGTGCCAGCAGCCAAGGGGGGGGGACATTGAACACCGGGGAGCTGTTTTTT.